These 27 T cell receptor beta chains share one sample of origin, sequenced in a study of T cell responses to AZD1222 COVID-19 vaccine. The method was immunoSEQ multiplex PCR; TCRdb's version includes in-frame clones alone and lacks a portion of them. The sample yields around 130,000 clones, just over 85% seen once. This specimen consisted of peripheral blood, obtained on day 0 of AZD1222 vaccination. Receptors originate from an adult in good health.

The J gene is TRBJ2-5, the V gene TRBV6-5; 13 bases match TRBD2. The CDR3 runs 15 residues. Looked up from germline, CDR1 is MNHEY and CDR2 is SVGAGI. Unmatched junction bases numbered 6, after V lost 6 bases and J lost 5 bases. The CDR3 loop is CASSRTSGSWETQYF. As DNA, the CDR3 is TGTGCCAGCAGCAGGACTAGCGGGAGTTGGGAGACCCAGTACTTC.

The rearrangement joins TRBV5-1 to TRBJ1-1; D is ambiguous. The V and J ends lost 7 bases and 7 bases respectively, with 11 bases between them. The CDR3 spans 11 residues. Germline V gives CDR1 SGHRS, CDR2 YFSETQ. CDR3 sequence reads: CASDTGGEAFF. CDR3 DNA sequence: TGCGCCAGCGATACCGGAGGTGAAGCTTTCTTT.

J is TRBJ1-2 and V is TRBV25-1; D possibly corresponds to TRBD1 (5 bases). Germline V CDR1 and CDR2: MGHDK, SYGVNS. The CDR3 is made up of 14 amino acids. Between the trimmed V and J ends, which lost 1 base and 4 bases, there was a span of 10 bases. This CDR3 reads CASSEWGEGYGYTF. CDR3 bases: TGTGCCAGCAGTGAATGGGGGGAGGGCTATGGCTACACCTTC.

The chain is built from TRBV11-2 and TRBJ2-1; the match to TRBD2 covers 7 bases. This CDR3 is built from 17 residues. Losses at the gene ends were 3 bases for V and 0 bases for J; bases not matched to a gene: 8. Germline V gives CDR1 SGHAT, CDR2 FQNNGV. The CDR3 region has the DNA TGTGCCAGCAGCTTGAGACTAGCAGAAAGCTCCTACAATGAGCAGTTCTTC. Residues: CASSLRLAESSYNEQFF.

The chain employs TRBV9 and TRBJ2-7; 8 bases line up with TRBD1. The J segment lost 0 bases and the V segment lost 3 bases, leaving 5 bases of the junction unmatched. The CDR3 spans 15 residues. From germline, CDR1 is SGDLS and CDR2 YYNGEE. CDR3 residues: CASSGQGPRSYEQYF. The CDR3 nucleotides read TGTGCCAGCAGCGGACAGGGGCCCCGCTCCTACGAGCAGTACTTC. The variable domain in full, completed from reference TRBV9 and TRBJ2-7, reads DSGVTQTPKHLITATGQRVTLRCSPRSGDLSVYWYQQSLDQGLQFLIQYYNGEERAKGNILERFSAQQFPDLHSELNLSSLELGDSALYFCASSGQGPRSYEQYFGPGTRLTVT.

DNA for the CDR3: TGTGCCAGCAGTTTAATACCGGGGCTGAACACTGAAGCTTTCTTT. Translation gives CASSLIPGLNTEAFF. V is TRBV28 and J is TRBJ1-1; tentatively, D is TRBD1 (5 bases). Germline V gene data show CDR1 as MDHEN and CDR2 as SYDVKM. V was shortened by 2 bases and J by 0 bases, with 10 bases between the two germline ends. This CDR3 has 15 amino acids. The full variable domain, in which reference TRBV28 and TRBJ1-1 provide the parts outside the CDR3, is DVKVTQSSRYLVKRTGEKVFLECVQDMDHENMFWYRQDPGLGLRLIYFSYDVKMKEKGDIPEGYSVSREKKERFSLILESASTNQTSMYLCASSLIPGLNTEAFFGQGTRLTVV.

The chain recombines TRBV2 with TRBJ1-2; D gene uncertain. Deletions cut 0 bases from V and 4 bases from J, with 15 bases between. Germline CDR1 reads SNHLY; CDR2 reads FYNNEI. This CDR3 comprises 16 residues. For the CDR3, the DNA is TGTGCCAGCAGTGAAGCCCGGGCCTCGGAGGGCTATGGCTACACCTTC. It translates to CASSEARASEGYGYTF.

DNA of the CDR3: TGTGCCAGCAGCTCTAACCCTAGCGGGCGAGCCACAGATACGCAGTATTTT. It codes for CASSSNPSGRATDTQYF. The chain links TRBV11-2 to TRBJ2-3; the match to TRBD2 covers 8 bases. Germline values: CDR1 SGHAT, CDR2 FQNNGV. Trimming took 4 bases from V and 2 from J; bases not matched to a gene: 11. The CDR3 is 17 residues long. Drawing the rest from reference TRBV11-2 and TRBJ2-3, the complete variable domain is EAGVAQSPRYKIIEKRQSVAFWCNPISGHATLYWYQQILGQGPKLLIQFQNNGVVDDSQLPKDRFSAERLKGVDSTLKIQPAKLEDSAVYLCASSSNPSGRATDTQYFGPGTRLTVL.

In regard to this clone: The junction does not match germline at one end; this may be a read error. Here the CDR3 reads CSVSRTGNAEAFF. The CDR3, as DNA: TGCAGCGTTAGTCGGACAGGGAACGCTGAAGCTTTCTTT. This chain uses TRBV29-1 with TRBJ1-1, with TRBD1 identical over 8 bases. This CDR3 contains 13 residues. Germline CDR1 is SQVTM and CDR2 is ANQGSEA.

CDR3 in amino acids: CASSFRGGRGTEAFF. The CDR3 coding sequence is TGTGCCAGCAGTTTTAGAGGGGGGCGCGGCACTGAAGCTTTCTTT. V usage is TRBV28 and J usage is TRBJ1-1; maybe TRBD1 (6 bases). The CDR3 loop spans 15 amino acids. V was clipped by 3 bases and J by 4 bases, with 15 bases between them. The germline gives CDR1 MDHEN, CDR2 SYDVKM.

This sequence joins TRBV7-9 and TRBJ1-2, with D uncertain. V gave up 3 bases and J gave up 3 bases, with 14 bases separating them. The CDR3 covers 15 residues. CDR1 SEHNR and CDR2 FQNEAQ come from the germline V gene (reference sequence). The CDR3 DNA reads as TGTGCCAGCAGCTTTTATCGGGCGGCCCACTATGGCTACACCTTC. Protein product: CASSFYRAAHYGYTF. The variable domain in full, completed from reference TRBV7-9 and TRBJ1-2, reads DTGVSQNPRHKITKRGQNVTFRCDPISEHNRLYWYRQTLGQGPEFLTYFQNEAQLEKSRLLSDRFSAERPKGSFSTLEIQRTEQGDSAMYLCASSFYRAAHYGYTFGSGTRLTVV.

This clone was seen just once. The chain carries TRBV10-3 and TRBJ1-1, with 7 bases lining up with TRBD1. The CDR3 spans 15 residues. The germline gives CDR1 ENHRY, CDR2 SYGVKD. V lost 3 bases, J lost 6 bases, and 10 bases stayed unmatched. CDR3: CAISDNRDRGSEAFF. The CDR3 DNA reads TGTGCCATCAGTGACAACCGGGACAGAGGGTCTGAAGCTTTCTTT.

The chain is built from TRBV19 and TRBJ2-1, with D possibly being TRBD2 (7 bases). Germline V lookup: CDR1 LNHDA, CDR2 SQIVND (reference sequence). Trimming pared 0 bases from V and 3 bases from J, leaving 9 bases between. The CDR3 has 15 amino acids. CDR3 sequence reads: CASSIEGGDYNEQFF. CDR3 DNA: TGTGCCAGTAGTATAGAAGGGGGGGACTACAATGAGCAGTTCTTC.

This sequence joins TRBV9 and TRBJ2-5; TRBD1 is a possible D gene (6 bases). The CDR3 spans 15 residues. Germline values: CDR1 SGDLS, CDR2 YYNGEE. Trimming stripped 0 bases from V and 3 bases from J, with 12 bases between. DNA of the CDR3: TGTGCCAGCAGCGTAGGGGGGCTAGCCAAAGAGACCCAGTACTTC. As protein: CASSVGGLAKETQYF.

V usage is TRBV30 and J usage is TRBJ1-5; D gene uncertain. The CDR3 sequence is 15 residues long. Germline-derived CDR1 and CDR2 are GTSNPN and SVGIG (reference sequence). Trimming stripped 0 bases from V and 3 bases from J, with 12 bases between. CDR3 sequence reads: CAWSVPGINNQPQHF. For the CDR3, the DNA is TGTGCCTGGAGTGTACCGGGGATCAACAATCAGCCCCAGCATTTT.

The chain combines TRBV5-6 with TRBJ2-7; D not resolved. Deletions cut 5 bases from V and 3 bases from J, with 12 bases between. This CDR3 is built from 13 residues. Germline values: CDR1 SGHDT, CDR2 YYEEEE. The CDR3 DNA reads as TGTGCCAGCAGGTCGGCCAATGTCTACGAGCAGTACTTC. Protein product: CASRSANVYEQYF.

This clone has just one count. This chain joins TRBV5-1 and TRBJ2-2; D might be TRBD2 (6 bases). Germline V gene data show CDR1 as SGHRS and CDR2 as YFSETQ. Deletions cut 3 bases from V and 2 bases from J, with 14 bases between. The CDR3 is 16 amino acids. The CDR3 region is CASSYPGLPNTGELFF. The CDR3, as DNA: TGCGCCAGCAGCTACCCGGGACTCCCTAACACCGGGGAGCTGTTTTTT.

CDR3 nucleotide sequence: TGTGCCAGAAGCGGTCTGGACGGGGAGAGGCAGCCCCAGCATTTT. It yields the protein CARSGLDGERQPQHF. The rearrangement uses TRBV5-3 and TRBJ1-5; D is undetermined. TRBV5-3 is classed as an ORF, of uncertain function. The CDR3 consists of 15 residues. Trimming took off 4 bases at V and 7 bases at J, with 18 bases between the two ends.

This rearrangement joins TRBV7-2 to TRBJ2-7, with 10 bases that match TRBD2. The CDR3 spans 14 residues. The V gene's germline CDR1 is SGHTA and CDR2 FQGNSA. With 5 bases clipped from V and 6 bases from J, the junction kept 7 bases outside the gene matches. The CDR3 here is CASSPRTSGPEQYF. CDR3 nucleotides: TGTGCCAGCAGCCCCCGGACTAGCGGCCCCGAGCAGTACTTC.

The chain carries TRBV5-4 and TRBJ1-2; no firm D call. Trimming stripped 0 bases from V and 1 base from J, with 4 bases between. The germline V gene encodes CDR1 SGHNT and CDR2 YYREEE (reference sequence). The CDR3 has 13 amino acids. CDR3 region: CASSLGGNYGYTF. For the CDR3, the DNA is TGTGCCAGCAGCTTGGGGGGTAACTATGGCTACACCTTC.

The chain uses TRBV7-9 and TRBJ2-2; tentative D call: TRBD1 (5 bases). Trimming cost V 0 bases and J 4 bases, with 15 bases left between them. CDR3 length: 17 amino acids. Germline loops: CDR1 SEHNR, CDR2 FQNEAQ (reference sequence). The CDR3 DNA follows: TGTGCCAGCAGCTTAGCGATTCCAGGGCGTTTCACCGGGGAGCTGTTTTTT. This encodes CASSLAIPGRFTGELFF.

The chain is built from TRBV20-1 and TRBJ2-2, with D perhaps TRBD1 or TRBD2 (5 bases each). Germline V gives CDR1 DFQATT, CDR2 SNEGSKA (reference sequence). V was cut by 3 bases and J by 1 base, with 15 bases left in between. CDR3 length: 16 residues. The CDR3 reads CSASNPGRQNTGELFF. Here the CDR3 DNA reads TGCAGTGCTAGTAATCCGGGACGGCAGAACACCGGGGAGCTGTTTTTT.

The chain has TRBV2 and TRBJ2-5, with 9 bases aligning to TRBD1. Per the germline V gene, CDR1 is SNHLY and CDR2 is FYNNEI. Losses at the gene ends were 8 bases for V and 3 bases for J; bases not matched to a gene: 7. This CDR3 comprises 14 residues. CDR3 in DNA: TGTGCCAGCGGGGCACAGGGGGCTAAAGAGACCCAGTACTTC. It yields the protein CASGAQGAKETQYF. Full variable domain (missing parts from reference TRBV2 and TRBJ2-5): EPEVTQTPSHQVTQMGQEVILRCVPISNHLYFYWYRQILGQKVEFLVSFYNNEISEKSEIFDDQFSVERPDGSNFTLKIRSTKLEDSAMYFCASGAQGAKETQYFGPGTRLLVL.

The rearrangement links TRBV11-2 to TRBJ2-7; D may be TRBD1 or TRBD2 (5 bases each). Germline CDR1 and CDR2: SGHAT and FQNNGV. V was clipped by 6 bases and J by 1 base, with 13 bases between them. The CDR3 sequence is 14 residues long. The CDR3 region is CASRAPGRSYEQYF. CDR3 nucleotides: TGTGCCAGCAGAGCCCCGGGACGTTCCTACGAGCAGTACTTC.

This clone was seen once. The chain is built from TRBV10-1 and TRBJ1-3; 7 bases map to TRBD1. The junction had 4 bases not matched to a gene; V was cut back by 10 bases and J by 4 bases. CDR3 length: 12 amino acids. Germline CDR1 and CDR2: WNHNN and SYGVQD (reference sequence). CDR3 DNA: TGCGCCACCTCGGACAGGGGAAACACCATATATTTT. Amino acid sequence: CATSDRGNTIYF.

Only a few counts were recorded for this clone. CDR3 DNA: TGTGCTAGTGGTTGGGATGAGGGGCGGAGCTCTGGGGCCAACGTCCTGACTTTC. Translating it yields CASGWDEGRSSGANVLTF. The rearrangement links TRBV12-5 to TRBJ2-6, with D perhaps TRBD1 or TRBD2 (5 bases each). CDR1 and CDR2 (germline): LGHNT, FRNRAP. The CDR3 has 18 amino acids. The V end was cut by 4 bases, the J end by 0 bases, with 16 bases between.

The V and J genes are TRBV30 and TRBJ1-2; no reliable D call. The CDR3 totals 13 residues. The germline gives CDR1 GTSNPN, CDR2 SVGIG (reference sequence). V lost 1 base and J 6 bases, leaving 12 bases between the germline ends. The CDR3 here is CAWSGLLRDGYTF. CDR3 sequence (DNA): TGTGCCTGGAGTGGGCTTCTTAGGGATGGCTACACCTTC.